This T cell receptor beta chain was profiled in a study of graft-versus-host responses after intestinal transplantation. The repertoire was sequenced with immunoSEQ multiplex PCR; TCRdb's copy has only in-frame clones and lacks some. The sample shows roughly 110,000 clones, about 91% of them seen only once. Points from the study as a whole: GvH clones were found in recipient marrow; some appeared first in ileum or blood. Allograft graft-versus-host to host-versus-graft clonal ratios ran high in patients with graft-donor T cell macrochimerism. Peak GvH clone levels in circulation were associated with early post-transplant HvG declines.

Comments on this clone: What it recognizes is unknown.

The CDR3 spans 13 residues. The germline gives CDR1 MNHEY, CDR2 SVGAGI. The V end was cut by 5 bases, the J end by 3 bases, with 11 bases between. This clonotype was obtained from a human donor who was the organ donor for an intestinal transplant. The specimen was unstimulated CD4+ T cells sorted from spleen or lymph node cells, collected before transplant. The J gene is TRBJ2-7, the V gene TRBV6-5; D remains unclear. As DNA, the CDR3 is TGTGCCAGCAGTGAAATATGGGTCTACGAGCAGTACTTC. Its translation: CASSEIWVYEQYF.